This T cell receptor beta chain came from a study of blood T cell repertoires in COVID-19. The CDR3 loop spans 14 amino acids. Germline values: CDR1 SGHDT, CDR2 YYEEEE. V lost 5 bases and J lost 4; bases outside the gene matches: 8. Sequencing was performed with immunoSEQ multiplex PCR; in TCRdb, only in-frame clones are kept and a portion is missing. The data show roughly 240,000 clones, roughly 87% seen once. Specimen: PBMCs or T cells enriched from blood (not recorded which). V usage is TRBV5-6 and J usage is TRBJ1-2; 7 nucleotides agree with TRBD1. The sequence came from a young woman with acute COVID-19. The CDR3 DNA sequence: TGTGCCAGCAGAGTCGACAGGGTTTTCTATGGCTACACCTTC. Residues: CASRVDRVFYGYTF.